Presented here are 17 T cell receptor beta chains from one specimen sequenced in a study of blood T cell repertoires in COVID-19. Profiling relied on immunoSEQ multiplex PCR, and the TCRdb table lists in-frame clones only, not all of them. The table has under 250,000 clones, 84% seen once. The sequenced material came from peripheral blood. These receptors originate from a man aged 50 to 60 with acute or convalescent COVID-19.

V usage is TRBV20-1 and J usage is TRBJ2-1; D perhaps matches TRBD2 (6 bases). The CDR3 spans 11 residues. The ends were cut back, 0 bases at V and 10 bases at J, with 7 bases in the middle. Germline CDR1 and CDR2: DFQATT and SNEGSKA (reference sequence). CDR3 sequence: CSAREAGEQFF. CDR3 in DNA: TGCAGTGCTAGAGAGGCGGGGGAGCAGTTCTTC.

V gene TRBV10-3 combines with J gene TRBJ2-1; the match to TRBD2 covers 16 bases. This CDR3 has 15 amino acids. The trim removed 10 bases at V and 7 bases at J, leaving 7 bases unmatched. From germline, CDR1 is ENHRY and CDR2 SYGVKD. The DNA for the CDR3 is TGTGCCACCCGAGGGACTAGCGGGAGGGCGAATGAGCAGTTCTTC. Its protein is CATRGTSGRANEQFF.

This clone came up once. The genes are TRBV15 and TRBJ1-1, with 7 bases aligning to TRBD1. V was pared by 0 bases and J by 1 base, with 5 bases of the junction left unmatched. This CDR3 contains 16 residues. CDR1 LNHNV and CDR2 YYDKDF come from the germline V gene (reference sequence). Written as DNA, the CDR3 is TGTGCCACCAGCAGAGAGGGTTGGACAGGGAACACTGAAGCTTTCTTT. Translating it yields CATSREGWTGNTEAFF.

The chain uses TRBV18 and TRBJ1-4, with 9 positions matching TRBD1. Germline loops: CDR1 KGHSH, CDR2 LQKENI. This CDR3 is 15 amino acids long. The junction had 2 bases not matched to a gene; V was cut back by 1 base and J by 5 bases. CDR3 sequence (DNA): TGTGCCAGCTCACCACAAGGGACAGGGAATGAAAAACTGTTTTTT. It is translated as CASSPQGTGNEKLFF.

The V and J genes are TRBV12-3 or TRBV12-4 and TRBJ2-3; no clear D gene. V lost 10 bases and J 1 base, leaving 12 bases between the germline ends. CDR3 size: 13 residues. The CDR3 protein is CATIHQGTDTQYF. The CDR3 region has the DNA TGTGCCACCATCCATCAGGGCACAGATACGCAGTATTTT.

V gene TRBV6-2 or TRBV6-3 combines with J gene TRBJ2-5; a weak D match, TRBD1 (5 bases). With 6 bases removed from V and 2 bases from J, the gap between germline ends came to 13 bases. Per germline, CDR1 MNHEY and CDR2 SVGEGT. The CDR3 has 14 residues. The CDR3 coding sequence is TGTGCCAGCAGCCTCGTGGGGCCACAAGAGACCCAGTACTTC. It translates to CASSLVGPQETQYF.

The table lists this clone with a few counts. The rearrangement uses TRBV12-5 and TRBJ2-4, with a possible D match to TRBD1 (6 bases). CDR3 length equals 12 residues. Looked up from germline, CDR1 is LGHNT and CDR2 is FRNRAP. V was trimmed by 1 base and J by 9 bases, leaving 7 bases between them. CDR3 DNA: TGTGCTAGTGGTTTGGGACAGGCCATTCAGTACTTC. This gives the protein CASGLGQAIQYF. Drawing the rest from reference TRBV12-5 and TRBJ2-4, the complete variable domain is DARVTQTPRHKVTEMGQEVTMRCQPILGHNTVFWYRQTMMQGLELLAYFRNRAPLDDSGMPKDRFSAEMPDATLATLKIQPSEPRDSAVYFCASGLGQAIQYFGAGTRLSVL.

The chain combines TRBV12-3 or TRBV12-4 with TRBJ1-5; D may be TRBD1 (6 bases). CDR3 length: 13 residues. V was cut by 10 bases and J by 2 bases, with 12 bases left in between. In nucleotides, the CDR3 is TGTGCCACCCGGGGGGCAGGCAATCAGCCCCAGCATTTT. It specifies CATRGAGNQPQHF.

This chain uses TRBV6-6 with TRBJ1-5; 9 bases line up with TRBD1. CDR3 length: 15 amino acids. V lost 2 bases, J lost 7 bases, and 6 bases stayed unmatched. Germline lookup yields CDR1 MNHNY and CDR2 SVGAGI (reference sequence). The CDR3 spells CASSYTTGGRQPQHF. The CDR3 DNA reads TGTGCCAGCAGTTACACCACAGGGGGCCGACAGCCCCAGCATTTT.

V gene TRBV20-1 combines with J gene TRBJ1-5; D gene ambiguous. The CDR3 runs 14 residues. Germline CDR1 and CDR2: DFQATT and SNEGSKA (reference sequence). Deletions cut 3 bases from V and 0 bases from J, with 9 bases between. The CDR3 sequence: CSASPRHSNQPQHF. In nucleotides, the CDR3 is TGCAGTGCTAGTCCGAGGCATAGCAATCAGCCCCAGCATTTT.

The CDR3 coding sequence is TGTGCCAGCAGTTTCCGGGCTGGGGCCAACGTCCTGACTTTC. It translates to CASSFRAGANVLTF. V gene TRBV27 combines with J gene TRBJ2-6; D is uncertain. Trimming took 3 bases from V and 2 from J, leaving 5 bases between them. In germline, CDR1 is MNHEY, CDR2 SMNVEV (reference sequence). The CDR3 loop spans 14 amino acids.

This clone was seen a few times. The rearrangement links TRBV6-5 to TRBJ1-3, with 7 bases that match TRBD1. The CDR3 runs to 15 residues. Germline V CDR1 and CDR2: MNHEY, SVGAGI. V gave up 6 bases and J gave up 0 bases; unmatched junction bases: 5. The CDR3 coding sequence is TGTGCCAGCAGATACAGGGGATCCTCTGGAAACACCATATATTTT. Translating gives CASRYRGSSGNTIYF.

This clone was found once. The V call is TRBV5-1, the J call TRBJ1-2, with D perhaps matching TRBD1 (5 bases). CDR1 and CDR2 (germline): SGHRS, YFSETQ. CDR3 length: 14 residues. The V gene lost 7 bases and the J gene lost 1 base, with 14 bases spanning the gap. CDR3 in amino acids: CASGTAGINYGYTF. CDR3 coding DNA: TGCGCCAGCGGAACCGCAGGGATTAACTATGGCTACACCTTC.

The V call is TRBV18, the J call TRBJ1-4; 8 nucleotides line up with TRBD1. J lost 13 bases, V lost 3 bases, and 16 bases had no gene match. This CDR3 spans 16 amino acids. Germline assignment: CDR1 KGHSH and CDR2 LQKENI. In nucleotides, the CDR3 is TGTGCCAGCTCACCGGAGAGCGCAGGGGGCGTAGGAGGACTGTTTTTT. It translates to CASSPESAGGVGGLFF.

The table lists this clone with a few counts. V is TRBV7-8 and J is TRBJ1-2, with a tentative D call TRBD1 (6 bases). V was trimmed by 0 bases and J by 0 bases, leaving 14 bases between them. CDR1 SGHVS and CDR2 FQNEAQ come from the germline V gene. This CDR3 has 17 residues. CDR3 sequence (DNA): TGTGCCAGCAGCTTAGCCGGGACAATACCGCCTAACTATGGCTACACCTTC. Amino acids: CASSLAGTIPPNYGYTF.

This sequence joins TRBV30 and TRBJ1-6; D not resolved. The CDR3 has 12 amino acids. Trimming removed 4 bases from V and 4 bases from J, with 5 bases in between. Germline V gene lookup returns CDR1 GTSNPN and CDR2 SVGIG (reference sequence). The CDR3 DNA sequence: TGTGCCTGGAATGAGTATAATTCACCCCTCCACTTT. Protein sequence: CAWNEYNSPLHF.

The gene calls are TRBV7-8 and TRBJ2-2; D may be TRBD2 (6 bases). CDR3 length: 16 residues. V lost 3 bases and J lost 2, with 13 bases in between. Germline lookup yields CDR1 SGHVS and CDR2 FQNEAQ. The CDR3 DNA is TGTGCCAGCAGCTTTTACGGGACTCCTAACACCGGGGAGCTGTTTTTT. Protein product: CASSFYGTPNTGELFF.